The next 13 T cell receptor beta chains were all read from a single sample in a study of cytomegalovirus exposure and HLA in healthy donors. PCR amplification relied on 60 Vbeta primers (plus 13 Jbeta primers). Clones were sequenced by immunoSEQ multiplex PCR, and TCRdb holds only the in-frame ones, with some missing. The repertoire holds some 270,000 clones, with over 90% as singletons. Sample: PBMCs. These receptors all stem from a girl aged 2 to 10 in good health and CMV-seronegative.

This chain uses TRBV13 with TRBJ2-3, with 12 nucleotides matching TRBD2. The CDR3 loop spans 16 amino acids. CDR1 PRHDT and CDR2 FYEKMQ come from the germline V gene (reference sequence). Losses at the gene ends were 5 bases for V and 8 bases for J; bases not matched to a gene: 11. CDR3 DNA: TGTGCCAGCAGCAGTCCAGGACTAGCGGGACTCCTTACGCAGTATTTT. Translated: CASSSPGLAGLLTQYF. The full variable domain, completed using reference TRBV13 and TRBJ2-3, is AAGVIQSPRHLIKEKRETATLKCYPIPRHDTVYWYQQGPGQDPQFLISFYEKMQSDKGSIPDRFSAQQFSDYHSELNMSSLELGDSALYFCASSSPGLAGLLTQYFGPGTRLTVL.

This sequence joins TRBV13 and TRBJ1-2, with D unclear. V shed 0 bases and J shed 3 bases, with 17 bases lying between them. This CDR3 comprises 17 residues. Germline-derived CDR1 and CDR2 are PRHDT and FYEKMQ (reference sequence). The CDR3 bases are TGTGCCAGCAGCTTAGGCGGAGGGAACCCCATTTACTATGGCTACACCTTC. Residues: CASSLGGGNPIYYGYTF.

This clone is a singleton in its sample. The rearrangement links TRBV15 to TRBJ1-5, with D possibly TRBD1 on 6 matching bases. Trimming left V 8 bases short and J 0 bases short, with 11 bases between. Looked up from germline, CDR1 is LNHNV and CDR2 is YYDKDF (reference sequence). The CDR3 has 14 residues. The CDR3 region is CATADRHSNQPQHF. CDR3 nucleotides: TGTGCCACCGCGGACAGACATAGCAATCAGCCCCAGCATTTT.

The chain links TRBV7-9 to TRBJ1-3; D ambiguous. V lost 5 bases to trimming and J lost 9 bases, with 11 bases between them. The CDR3 totals 12 residues. Germline-derived CDR1 and CDR2 are SEHNR and FQNEAQ (reference sequence). This CDR3 is CASSPPTPTIYF. CDR3 nucleotides: TGTGCCAGCAGCCCACCTACCCCCACCATATATTTT.

The chain joins TRBV27 to TRBJ2-6, with D perhaps TRBD1 (6 bases). This CDR3 spans 17 amino acids. V gave up 2 bases and J gave up 3 bases, with 14 bases separating them. From germline, CDR1 is MNHEY and CDR2 SMNVEV (reference sequence). For the CDR3, the DNA is TGTGCCAGCAGTTTACTAGGCAGGGGCGATGGGGCCAACGTCCTGACTTTC. It is translated as CASSLLGRGDGANVLTF. The full variable domain, rest sourced from reference TRBV27 and TRBJ2-6, is EAQVTQNPRYLITVTGKKLTVTCSQNMNHEYMSWYRQDPGLGLRQIYYSMNVEVTDKGDVPEGYKVSRKEKRNFPLILESPSPNQTSLYFCASSLLGRGDGANVLTFGAGSRLTVL.

Turning to this clone: The sample contains more than one DNA sequence encoding this CDR3. The genes are TRBV6-1 and TRBJ1-1, with unresolved D. The CDR3 has 11 amino acids. Germline CDR1 MNHNS, CDR2 SASEGT. The V end was cut by 6 bases, the J end by 1 base, with 3 bases between. The CDR3 region is CASRRNTEAFF. In DNA, the CDR3 is TGTGCCAGCAGGAGGAACACTGAAGCTTTCTTT.

The chain uses TRBV19 and TRBJ1-6; D is ambiguous. The CDR3 spans 16 residues. V lost 1 base and J lost 10, with 17 bases in between. Germline CDR1 LNHDA, CDR2 SQIVND (reference sequence). For the CDR3, the DNA is TGTGCCAGTAGTATAGCGAGCTCCGGGAATGGGTCACCCCTCCACTTT. It encodes CASSIASSGNGSPLHF.

The rearrangement links TRBV10-3 to TRBJ2-1; 10 bases are a match to TRBD2. V shed 10 bases and J 5 bases; nucleotides not matched to a gene: 14. The CDR3 spans 16 residues. Germline CDR1 is ENHRY and CDR2 is SYGVKD. The CDR3 nucleotides are TGTGCCACCCGGTTGGCACTAGCGGGGTCGGACAATGAGCAGTTCTTC. Protein sequence: CATRLALAGSDNEQFF.

The chain links TRBV2 to TRBJ1-5; D possibly corresponds to TRBD1 (6 bases). V gave up 8 bases and J gave up 7 bases, with 15 bases separating them. The CDR3 consists of 13 residues. Germline CDR1 and CDR2: SNHLY and FYNNEI. CDR3 loop: CASAELGGQPQHF. In nucleotides, the CDR3 is TGTGCCAGCGCTGAGTTAGGGGGACAGCCCCAGCATTTT.

The V call is TRBV7-8, the J call TRBJ2-1; the D gene is possibly TRBD2 (6 bases). The CDR3 sequence is 14 residues long. The germline V gene encodes CDR1 SGHVS and CDR2 FQNEAQ. Trimming took 6 bases from V and 4 from J, leaving 13 bases between them. In nucleotides, the CDR3 is TGTGCCAGCAGGGGGCTAGCGCAATACAATGAGCAGTTCTTC. It encodes CASRGLAQYNEQFF.

The rearrangement uses TRBV19 and TRBJ2-7; 10 bases line up with TRBD1. The CDR3 is 14 residues long. Germline V gives CDR1 LNHDA, CDR2 SQIVND (reference sequence). The J segment lost 5 bases and the V segment lost 3 bases, leaving 4 bases of the junction unmatched. CDR3 amino acids: CASSIRDRGNEQYF. Here the CDR3 DNA reads TGTGCCAGTAGTATTCGGGACAGGGGAAACGAGCAGTACTTC.

This clone was seen just once. The V and J genes are TRBV5-4 and TRBJ2-7; possible D gene TRBD2, 5 bases. Trimming removed 0 bases at V and 2 bases at J, with 12 bases between. The CDR3 spans 15 residues. Germline assignment: CDR1 SGHNT and CDR2 YYREEE (reference sequence). The CDR3 protein is CASSLVSGRAYEQYF. Written as DNA, the CDR3 is TGTGCCAGCAGCTTGGTAAGCGGTCGGGCCTACGAGCAGTACTTC.

The V gene is TRBV29-1, the J gene TRBJ2-1, with 7 nucleotides matching TRBD1. Germline assignment: CDR1 SQVTM and CDR2 ANQGSEA. Germline trimming cut 3 bases from V and 0 bases from J; bases unmatched to any gene: 14. There are 18 residues in the CDR3. This CDR3 is CSVDGYRGELSSYNEQFF. In DNA, the CDR3 is TGCAGCGTTGATGGGTACAGGGGCGAGTTAAGCTCCTACAATGAGCAGTTCTTC.